Below are 31 T cell receptor beta chains sequenced from a single sample in a study of beta chain features in type 1 diabetes. The sequenced template was cDNA made from the entire isolated RNA. Sequenced by immunoSEQ multiplex PCR; TCRdb stores in-frame clones only, minus some. The sample carries about 250,000 clones, roughly 14% recorded once. Input material: naive CD4+ T cells from blood. The receptors were sampled from a woman in her thirties or forties in good health.

The chain links TRBV5-1 to TRBJ2-3, with 9 bases fitting TRBD2. The CDR3 runs to 15 residues. V lost 4 bases to trimming and J lost 2 bases; unmatched junction nucleotides: 5. Germline loops: CDR1 SGHRS, CDR2 YFSETQ. CDR3 DNA sequence: TGCGCCAGCAGCCTAAGCGGGGGGCCCACAGATACGCAGTATTTT. Translating gives CASSLSGGPTDTQYF.

This clone was seen a few times. The CDR3 loop is CASSPQGEGNQPQHF. CDR3 DNA sequence: TGTGCCAGCAGCCCACAGGGGGAGGGAAATCAGCCCCAGCATTTT. The chain joins TRBV6-6 to TRBJ1-5; 8 bases are a match to TRBD1. Trimming at V came to 6 bases and at J to 4 bases, leaving 8 bases not matched to a gene. Germline V gene sequence: CDR1 MNHNY, CDR2 SVGAGI (reference sequence). There are 15 residues in the CDR3.

The sample holds a few counts of this clone. The chain employs TRBV5-1 and TRBJ1-1; 7 bases are shared with TRBD1. CDR3 length: 14 amino acids. The germline CDR1 and CDR2 sequences are SGHRS and YFSETQ. V shed 5 bases and J 1 base; nucleotides not matched to a gene: 5. CDR3 in DNA: TGCGCCAGCAGGTTTGGACAGGAGAACACTGAAGCTTTCTTT. Translating it yields CASRFGQENTEAFF.

This clone turned up a few times. This chain connects TRBV18 to TRBJ2-3, with no clear D. The CDR3 is 14 residues long. Germline V gene lookup returns CDR1 KGHSH and CDR2 LQKENI. V lost 6 bases and J 3 bases, leaving 13 bases between the germline ends. CDR3 region: CASSVDMSTDTQYF. In DNA form, the CDR3 reads TGTGCCAGCTCGGTTGATATGAGTACAGATACGCAGTATTTT. Combining the CDR3 with reference TRBV18 and TRBJ2-3 gives the whole variable domain NAGVMQNPRHLVRRRGQEARLRCSPMKGHSHVYWYRQLPEEGLKFMVYLQKENIIDESGMPKERFSAEFPKEGPSILRIQQVVRGDSAAYFCASSVDMSTDTQYFGPGTRLTVL.

This clone appeared a few times. This chain connects TRBV2 to TRBJ1-2; D unclear. The CDR3 loop spans 14 amino acids. Germline V gives CDR1 SNHLY, CDR2 FYNNEI. V dropped 3 bases and J dropped 8 bases, with 16 bases sitting between them. The DNA for the CDR3 is TGTGCCAGCAGTGACGAGAATACTAACCAAGGCTACACCTTC. Its translation is CASSDENTNQGYTF.

J is TRBJ1-5 and V is TRBV6-5; D remains unclear. V was shortened by 0 bases and J by 1 base, with 10 bases between the two germline ends. This CDR3 is 16 amino acids long. CDR1 MNHEY and CDR2 SVGAGI come from the germline V gene. CDR3 bases: TGTGCCAGCAGTTACTCGAGGCCATCGAGCAATCAGCCCCAGCATTTT. Amino acid sequence: CASSYSRPSSNQPQHF.

This clone came up a few times. The rearrangement joins TRBV5-4 to TRBJ2-2; D remains unclear. CDR3 length: 12 amino acids. V lost 3 bases to trimming and J lost 7 bases, with 7 bases between them. Germline CDR1 is SGHNT and CDR2 is YYREEE (reference sequence). Here the CDR3 reads CASSSPGGELFF. In nucleotides, the CDR3 is TGTGCCAGCAGCTCCCCAGGCGGGGAGCTGTTTTTT.

This clone has just a few counts. The chain combines TRBV11-2 with TRBJ2-7; 9 bases are shared with TRBD2. V lost 0 bases and J lost 6; bases outside the gene matches: 6. The CDR3 runs 15 residues. The germline V gene encodes CDR1 SGHAT and CDR2 FQNNGV. The CDR3 spells CASSLDPVTSGEQYF. The DNA for the CDR3 is TGTGCCAGCAGCTTAGATCCCGTGACTAGCGGCGAGCAGTACTTC.

This clone was counted between two and nine times. V usage is TRBV2 and J usage is TRBJ1-2, with D unclear. The V gene's germline CDR1 is SNHLY and CDR2 FYNNEI. The CDR3 is made up of 12 amino acids. V was shortened by 4 bases and J by 5 bases, with 8 bases between the two germline ends. The CDR3 DNA follows: TGTGCCAGCAGTGCCTCCCTGTATGGCTACACCTTC. This sequence encodes CASSASLYGYTF. The full variable domain, its missing parts supplied by reference TRBV2 and TRBJ1-2, is EPEVTQTPSHQVTQMGQEVILRCVPISNHLYFYWYRQILGQKVEFLVSFYNNEISEKSEIFDDQFSVERPDGSNFTLKIRSTKLEDSAMYFCASSASLYGYTFGSGTRLTVV.

This chain links TRBV18 with TRBJ1-1, with D hard to call. Trimming pared 3 bases from V and 0 bases from J, leaving 11 bases between. The CDR3 runs to 15 residues. CDR1 is KGHSH, CDR2 LQKENI, per germline. The CDR3 region has the DNA TGTGCCAGCTCACCCGGGAACGGCCTGAACACTGAAGCTTTCTTT. It translates to CASSPGNGLNTEAFF. Full variable domain (outside the CDR3, taken from reference TRBV18 and TRBJ1-1): NAGVMQNPRHLVRRRGQEARLRCSPMKGHSHVYWYRQLPEEGLKFMVYLQKENIIDESGMPKERFSAEFPKEGPSILRIQQVVRGDSAAYFCASSPGNGLNTEAFFGQGTRLTVV.

This chain connects TRBV5-1 to TRBJ2-3, with 7 bases identical to TRBD1. J lost 6 bases, V lost 5 bases, and 3 bases had no gene match. This CDR3 has 12 residues. Germline V lookup: CDR1 SGHRS, CDR2 YFSETQ. For the CDR3, the DNA is TGCGCCAGCAGGACAGGGACGGATACGCAGTATTTT. This encodes CASRTGTDTQYF. Full variable domain (outside the CDR3, taken from reference TRBV5-1 and TRBJ2-3): KAGVTQTPRYLIKTRGQQVTLSCSPISGHRSVSWYQQTPGQGLQFLFEYFSETQRNKGNFPGRFSGRQFSNSRSEMNVSTLELGDSALYLCASRTGTDTQYFGPGTRLTVL.

Written as DNA, the CDR3 is TGTGCCAGCATCCCTTCCGGGGACTTCGGTTCGGATACGCAGTATTTT. Translating gives CASIPSGDFGSDTQYF. This chain uses TRBV6-4 with TRBJ2-3, with D tentatively TRBD2 (6 bases). V lost 7 bases, J lost 6 bases, and 23 bases lay in between. Germline-derived CDR1 and CDR2 are MRHNA and SNTAGT. The CDR3 length is 16 residues.

There are a few counts of this clone. One junction end does not reproduce the germline sequence, and a read error may be involved. The CDR3 nucleotides read TGCAGTGCTAGACCAAACAGTGAAGCTTTCTTT. It is translated as CSARPNSEAFF. The chain uses TRBV20-1 and TRBJ1-1, with D unresolved. CDR1 and CDR2 from the germline V gene are DFQATT and SNEGSKA (reference sequence). The CDR3 consists of 11 residues.

The chain uses TRBV10-2 and TRBJ2-1, with D hard to call. Deletions cut 7 bases from V and 10 bases from J, with 11 bases between. Germline V gene lookup returns CDR1 WSHSY and CDR2 SAAADI. This CDR3 is built from 11 residues. CDR3 DNA sequence: TGCGCCAGCACCGAGGCCAACGAGCAGTTCTTC. Amino acid sequence: CASTEANEQFF.

The chain combines TRBV29-1 with TRBJ2-1; 9 bases fit TRBD1. The CDR3 contains 11 residues. Germline CDR1 SQVTM, CDR2 ANQGSEA. The CDR3 DNA follows: TGCAGAGGGGGGGACAGGGCTGAGCAGTTCTTC. It yields the protein CRGGDRAEQFF.

This sequence joins TRBV19 and TRBJ2-7, with 7 bases matching TRBD1. CDR3 size: 16 residues. V lost 5 bases and J lost 2; bases outside the gene matches: 12. CDR1 and CDR2 (germline): LNHDA, SQIVND (reference sequence). This chain's CDR3 is CASSLMTGSPPYEQYF. CDR3 nucleotides: TGTGCCAGTAGTCTAATGACAGGGTCCCCACCCTACGAGCAGTACTTC.

This clone was seen a few times. The chain recombines TRBV10-1 with TRBJ2-3, with D possibly matching TRBD1 (5 bases). Per germline, CDR1 WNHNN and CDR2 SYGVQD (reference sequence). V lost 8 bases, J lost 1 base, and 10 bases lay in between. The CDR3 length is 13 residues. The DNA for the CDR3 is TGCGCCAGCGAAGGCAGGGGCACAGATACGCAGTATTTT. Encoded protein: CASEGRGTDTQYF.

This clone was detected only a few times. The chain uses TRBV4-3 and TRBJ1-1; weak D call: TRBD1 (6 bases). Germline CDR1 and CDR2: LGHNA and YSLEER. V was shortened by 3 bases and J by 0 bases, with 11 bases between the two germline ends. This CDR3 has 15 residues. CDR3 in amino acids: CASSHSGHLNTEAFF. Written as DNA, the CDR3 is TGCGCCAGCAGCCACTCGGGACATCTGAACACTGAAGCTTTCTTT.

The sample holds many counts of this clone. Its ends do not fully match the called genes, so a read error is possible. The rearrangement links TRBV18 to TRBJ2-4; TRBD1 aligns across 10 bases. CDR1 and CDR2 (germline): KGHSH, LQKENI. This CDR3 is 13 amino acids long. CDR3 amino acids: CASSPGTGDGKDF. In DNA, the CDR3 is TGTGCCAGCTCACCCGGGACAGGGGACGGAAAAGACTTC. The variable domain in full, completed from reference TRBV18 and TRBJ2-4, reads NAGVMQNPRHLVRRRGQEARLRCSPMKGHSHVYWYRQLPEEGLKFMVYLQKENIIDESGMPKERFSAEFPKEGPSILRIQQVVRGDSAAYFCASSPGTGDGKDFGAGTRLSVL.

The DNA of the CDR3 is TGTGCCAGCAGCTTGGCAACGGGTCCCAACTATGGCTACACCTTC. This gives the protein CASSLATGPNYGYTF. The chain recombines TRBV5-8 with TRBJ1-2; no definite D call. This CDR3 has 15 amino acids. Trimming cost V 0 bases and J 2 bases, with 11 bases left between them. Germline V gene data show CDR1 as SGHTS and CDR2 as YDEGEE. Drawing the rest from reference TRBV5-8 and TRBJ1-2, the complete variable domain is EAGVTQSPTHLIKTRGQQATLRCSPISGHTSVYWYQQALGLGLQFLLWYDEGEERNRGNFPPRFSGRQFPNYSSELNVNALELEDSALYLCASSLATGPNYGYTFGSGTRLTVV.

This clone was found a few times. CDR3 sequence (DNA): TGTGCCACCCAGGGACAGCCTTCCCCCTACGAGCAGTACTTC. It codes for CATQGQPSPYEQYF. The gene calls are TRBV19 and TRBJ2-5, with 7 bases that match TRBD1. The J call may be incorrect, as the DNA end agrees better with TRBJ2-7. The CDR3 is 14 residues long. Germline CDR1 LNHDA, CDR2 SQIVND (reference sequence).

The sample holds a few counts of this clone. This chain connects TRBV6-5 to TRBJ1-1; D perhaps matches TRBD1 (5 bases). In germline, CDR1 is MNHEY, CDR2 SVGAGI. Trimming shortened V by 0 bases and J by 7 bases, and 15 bases separated the two germline ends. The CDR3 runs to 15 residues. The chain's CDR3 is CASSYSKRRASEAFF. In DNA form, the CDR3 reads TGTGCCAGCAGTTACTCGAAACGCAGGGCTAGTGAAGCTTTCTTT.

This sequence joins TRBV28 and TRBJ2-3; 7 positions match TRBD1. The germline gives CDR1 MDHEN, CDR2 SYDVKM. The CDR3 has 13 amino acids. J was trimmed by 4 bases and V by 6 bases; bases with no gene match: 4. This CDR3 reads CASRPQGADTQYF. Written as DNA, the CDR3 is TGTGCCAGCAGACCCCAGGGGGCAGATACGCAGTATTTT.

The rearrangement joins TRBV4-1 to TRBJ1-4, with D perhaps TRBD1 (6 bases). Trimming left V 3 bases short and J 7 bases short, with 15 bases between. The CDR3 spans 15 residues. Germline CDR1 MGHRA, CDR2 YSYEKL. DNA for the CDR3: TGCGCCAGCAGCCACCCAGGGGCGCAGGGTGAAAAACTGTTTTTT. Residues: CASSHPGAQGEKLFF.

The gene calls are TRBV5-1 and TRBJ2-1, with TRBD1 matching over 7 bases. CDR1 is SGHRS and CDR2 is YFSETQ in the germline V gene. The CDR3 totals 14 residues. Trimming took 4 bases from V and 9 from J; bases not matched to a gene: 10. CDR3 amino acids: CASSGPGTEGEQFF. The CDR3 DNA reads TGCGCCAGCAGCGGACCCGGGACAGAGGGTGAGCAGTTCTTC.

The J gene is TRBJ2-2, the V gene TRBV6-6, with 8 bases matching TRBD2. Germline V lookup: CDR1 MNHNY, CDR2 SVGAGI (reference sequence). CDR3 length: 15 amino acids. Trimming cost V 6 bases and J 0 bases; bases outside gene matches: 3. In nucleotides, the CDR3 is TGTGCCAGCAGGGAGCGGGGGACGAACACCGGGGAGCTGTTTTTT. It codes for CASRERGTNTGELFF.

This chain joins TRBV5-4 and TRBJ1-2; tentatively, D is TRBD1 (5 bases). The CDR3 is 16 residues long. Per germline, CDR1 SGHNT and CDR2 YYREEE (reference sequence). Trimming shortened V by 0 bases and J by 4 bases, and 16 bases separated the two germline ends. CDR3 coding DNA: TGTGCCAGCAGCTTGGGACAGCAGCCTACTTTCTATGGCTACACCTTC. This sequence encodes CASSLGQQPTFYGYTF.

This clone occurred many times. V and J are TRBV5-4 and TRBJ2-1, with TRBD1 as a possible D gene (5 bases). There are 13 residues in the CDR3. Deletions cut 1 base from V and 3 bases from J, with 5 bases between. The germline V gene encodes CDR1 SGHNT and CDR2 YYREEE (reference sequence). As DNA, the CDR3 is TGTGCCAGCAGCTTGACAGGCTACAATGAGCAGTTCTTC. It specifies CASSLTGYNEQFF.

The gene calls are TRBV6-6 and TRBJ2-7; D perhaps matches TRBD2 (7 bases). Trimming took off 8 bases at V and 6 bases at J, with 20 bases between the two ends. This CDR3 is 14 amino acids long. Germline lookup yields CDR1 MNHNY and CDR2 SVGAGI (reference sequence). In DNA form, the CDR3 reads TGTGCCAGCTACGGAGGTAGGGGGGGGAGCGAGCAGTACTTC. As protein: CASYGGRGGSEQYF.

The sample holds a few counts of this clone. The rearrangement links TRBV18 to TRBJ2-1, with 12 bases lining up with TRBD2. The CDR3 extends over 14 amino acids. Per the germline V gene, CDR1 is KGHSH and CDR2 is LQKENI. The V segment lost 6 bases and the J segment 5 bases; nucleotides outside the gene matches: 2. The CDR3 region is CASSSSGGDNEQFF. The CDR3 DNA sequence: TGTGCCAGCTCCTCTAGCGGGGGGGACAATGAGCAGTTCTTC. Full variable domain (remainder filled in from reference TRBV18 and TRBJ2-1): NAGVMQNPRHLVRRRGQEARLRCSPMKGHSHVYWYRQLPEEGLKFMVYLQKENIIDESGMPKERFSAEFPKEGPSILRIQQVVRGDSAAYFCASSSSGGDNEQFFGPGTRLTVL.

This clone was detected ten times or more. The chain recombines TRBV4-3 with TRBJ2-1, with 7 bases lining up with TRBD1. This CDR3 is built from 15 residues. Trimming took 1 base from V and 2 from J; bases not matched to a gene: 2. Germline V gene data show CDR1 as LGHNA and CDR2 as YSLEER. The CDR3 loop reads CASSQGGTAYNEQFF. In DNA, the CDR3 is TGCGCCAGCAGCCAAGGAGGGACAGCCTACAATGAGCAGTTCTTC.